Listed below are T cell receptor beta chains from one sample, sequenced in a study of CD8 T cells in ankylosing spondylitis. MiXCR, applied by TCRdb to the 5' RACE reads, yields one record per CDR3 protein. The sample records 700,000 to 1,000,000 distinct CDR3 sequences, 12% being singletons. The sample consisted of blood, either unsorted or a sorted T cell fraction (not recorded which). Receptor source: a male donor with ankylosing spondylitis. The CDR3 runs from the conserved cysteine through the conserved F or W. The D gene is left open where the match is weak. Rows may omit the clone size; those that give it use once, few, many or a size class.

D: NA
J: TRBJ1-1
size: many
V: TRBV20-1
CDR3: CSARRARDIYTEAFF
DNA: TGCAGTGCTAGAAGGGCGCGGGACATCTACACTGAAGCTTTCTTT

D: NA
J: TRBJ1-1
size: many
V: TRBV2
CDR3: CASSVGTLNTEAFF
DNA: TGTGCCAGCAGTGTAGGTACTTTGAACACTGAAGCTTTCTTT

D: NA
J: TRBJ1-1
size: NA
V: TRBV9
CDR3: CASSVAPNRLNTEAFF
DNA: TGTGCCAGCAGCGTAGCGCCGAACCGTTTGAACACTGAAGCTTTCTTT

D: NA
J: TRBJ2-1
size: few
V: TRBV7-9
CDR3: CASSLTGGPSYNEQFF
DNA: TGTGCCAGCAGCTTGACCGGGGGGCCCTCCTACAATGAGCAGTTCTTC

D: NA
J: TRBJ2-4
size: few
V: TRBV20-1
CDR3: CSAPGWDLSNQYF
DNA: TGCAGTGCTCCAGGGTGGGACCTTTCCAATCAGTACTTC

D: NA
J: TRBJ1-1
size: many
V: TRBV6-6
CDR3: CASTRNTEAFF
DNA: TGTGCCAGCACACGGAACACTGAAGCTTTCTTT

D: NA
J: TRBJ2-7
size: many
V: TRBV7-2
CDR3: CASSLDMGVYEQYF
DNA: TGTGCCAGCAGCTTAGATATGGGGGTCTACGAGCAGTACTTC

D: TRBD1
J: TRBJ1-1
size: few
V: TRBV25-1
CDR3: CASSEYGRGVYEAFF
DNA: TGTGCCAGCAGTGAATACGGCAGGGGGGTCTATGAAGCTTTCTTT

D: NA
J: TRBJ2-4
size: many
V: TRBV20-1
CDR3: CSASRTDGNIQYF
DNA: TGCAGTGCTAGTCGGACAGATGGAAACATTCAGTACTTC

D: NA
J: TRBJ1-5
size: many
V: TRBV20-1
CDR3: CSATGKNQPQHF
DNA: TGCAGTGCTACTGGGAAGAATCAGCCCCAGCATTTT

D: NA
J: TRBJ2-7
size: many
V: TRBV7-8
CDR3: CASKWGDSYEQYF
DNA: TGTGCCAGCAAGTGGGGGGACTCCTACGAGCAGTACTTC

D: NA
J: TRBJ2-5
size: few
V: TRBV5-1
CDR3: CASSPQARETQYF
DNA: TGCGCCAGCAGCCCCCAAGCCAGGGAGACCCAGTACTTC

D: TRBD2
J: TRBJ2-5
size: few
V: TRBV28
CDR3: CASSPGLAGGGTQYF
DNA: TGTGCCAGCAGTCCGGGACTAGCGGGAGGAGGGACCCAGTACTTC

D: TRBD1
J: TRBJ1-6
size: NA
V: TRBV6-2/TRBV6-3
CDR3: CASKPGQYNSPLHF
DNA: TGTGCCAGCAAGCCGGGACAGTATAATTCACCCCTCCACTTT

D: NA
J: TRBJ1-1
size: NA
V: TRBV20-1
CDR3: CSARNAQKGSAFF
DNA: TGCAGTGCTAGAAACGCCCAGAAAGGATCAGCTTTCTTT

D: NA
J: TRBJ1-5
size: NA
V: TRBV7-3
CDR3: CASSADRNQPQHF
DNA: TGTGCCAGCAGCGCTGACAGGAATCAGCCCCAGCATTTT

D: TRBD1
J: TRBJ1-1
size: few
V: TRBV7-6
CDR3: CASSPDRGFTEAFF
DNA: TGTGCCAGCAGTCCCGACAGGGGCTTCACTGAAGCTTTCTTT

D: TRBD2
J: TRBJ2-3
size: many
V: TRBV9
CDR3: CASSAGLASDTQYF
DNA: TGTGCCAGCAGCGCAGGACTAGCATCAGATACGCAGTATTTT

D: NA
J: TRBJ1-1
size: many
V: TRBV29-1
CDR3: CSVAGRTMNTEAFF
DNA: TGCAGCGTTGCGGGACGGACAATGAACACTGAAGCTTTCTTT

D: NA
J: TRBJ2-2
size: few
V: TRBV5-1
CDR3: CASSLISMNTGELFF
DNA: TGCGCCAGCAGCTTGATCAGCATGAACACCGGGGAGCTGTTTTTT

D: TRBD2
J: TRBJ2-7
size: NA
V: TRBV6-1
CDR3: CASRPLAGVVYEQYF
DNA: TGTGCCAGCAGGCCACTAGCGGGAGTAGTCTACGAGCAGTACTTC

D: NA
J: TRBJ2-1
size: NA
V: TRBV7-2
CDR3: CASSSRGWADEQFF
DNA: TGTGCCAGCAGCTCCCGAGGTTGGGCGGATGAGCAGTTCTTC

D: NA
J: TRBJ2-7
size: NA
V: TRBV7-6
CDR3: CASSLGVRDSYEQYF
DNA: TGTGCCAGCAGCTTAGGGGTAAGGGACTCCTACGAGCAGTACTTC

D: NA
J: TRBJ2-1
size: NA
V: TRBV5-1
CDR3: CASRREPLNEQFF
DNA: TGCGCCAGCCGGCGGGAACCTCTCAATGAGCAGTTCTTC

D: NA
J: TRBJ1-1
size: NA
V: TRBV4-3
CDR3: CASSQEPARVNTEAFF
DNA: TGCGCCAGCAGCCAAGAACCGGCCAGGGTGAACACTGAAGCTTTCTTT

D: NA
J: TRBJ2-1
size: NA
V: TRBV20-1
CDR3: CSARVLRGSSYNEQFF
DNA: TGCAGTGCTAGGGTTTTGAGGGGCAGCTCCTACAATGAGCAGTTCTTC

D: NA
J: TRBJ2-2
size: NA
V: TRBV29-1
CDR3: CSVQTGLNTGELFF
DNA: TGCAGCGTCCAGACAGGACTGAACACCGGGGAGCTGTTTTTT

D: NA
J: TRBJ1-1
size: NA
V: TRBV18
CDR3: CASSPGFVVIGTEAFF
DNA: TGTGCCAGCTCACCAGGGTTCGTAGTTATCGGGACTGAAGCTTTCTTT

D: NA
J: TRBJ1-6
size: few
V: TRBV20-1
CDR3: CSARSGLRSPLHF
DNA: TGCAGTGCTAGATCCGGCCTCCGATCACCCCTCCACTTT

D: NA
J: TRBJ1-2
size: NA
V: TRBV6-1
CDR3: CASTTNTGTYGYTF
DNA: TGTGCCAGCACGACTAACACAGGGACGTATGGCTACACCTTC

D: NA
J: TRBJ2-7
size: NA
V: TRBV4-3
CDR3: CASSQDSGGKTYEQYF
DNA: TGCGCCAGCAGCCAAGATTCGGGGGGCAAGACCTACGAGCAGTACTTC

D: NA
J: TRBJ1-3
size: few
V: TRBV12-3/TRBV12-4
CDR3: CASRLPGGNTIYF
DNA: TGTGCCAGCAGATTGCCTGGGGGAAACACCATATATTTT

D: NA
J: TRBJ2-5
size: many
V: TRBV9
CDR3: CASSVGGGYQETQYF
DNA: TGTGCCAGCAGCGTAGGGGGCGGGTACCAAGAGACCCAGTACTTC

D: NA
J: TRBJ1-4
size: many
V: TRBV10-3
CDR3: CAISEENEKLFF
DNA: TGTGCCATCAGTGAGGAGAATGAAAAACTGTTTTTT

D: NA
J: TRBJ2-7
size: few
V: TRBV5-6
CDR3: CASSFRGIGFYEQYF
DNA: TGTGCCAGCAGCTTCAGGGGAATTGGCTTCTACGAGCAGTACTTC

D: NA
J: TRBJ1-5
size: NA
V: TRBV7-9
CDR3: CASSPQGFQPQHF
DNA: TGTGCCAGCAGCCCCCAGGGATTTCAGCCCCAGCATTTT

D: NA
J: TRBJ2-1
size: NA
V: TRBV9
CDR3: CASSVAVRVNEQFF
DNA: TGTGCCAGCAGCGTAGCTGTCCGGGTCAATGAGCAGTTCTTC

D: TRBD2
J: TRBJ2-1
size: many
V: TRBV2
CDR3: CASVREVGNEQFF
DNA: TGTGCCAGCGTGCGGGAGGTCGGTAATGAGCAGTTCTTC

D: NA
J: TRBJ2-7
size: many
V: TRBV12-3/TRBV12-4
CDR3: CASSRDTTYEQYF
DNA: TGTGCCAGCAGCCGGGACACCACCTACGAGCAGTACTTC

D: NA
J: TRBJ2-7
size: few
V: TRBV7-9
CDR3: CASSLEEERYEQYF
DNA: TGTGCCAGCAGCTTAGAGGAGGAACGATACGAGCAGTACTTC

D: NA
J: TRBJ2-1
size: few
V: TRBV7-8
CDR3: CASSYQGYSYNEQFF
DNA: TGTGCCAGCAGCTACCAGGGCTACTCCTACAATGAGCAGTTCTTC

D: NA
J: TRBJ1-6
size: NA
V: TRBV5-1
CDR3: CASSFSTGSNSPLHF
DNA: TGCGCCAGCAGCTTTTCGACAGGCAGTAATTCACCCCTCCACTTT

D: TRBD1
J: TRBJ2-7
size: NA
V: TRBV12-3/TRBV12-4
CDR3: CASSLTRDRANEQYF
DNA: TGTGCCAGCAGTTTAACCCGGGACAGGGCCAACGAGCAGTACTTC

D: TRBD2
J: TRBJ2-7
size: few
V: TRBV20-1
CDR3: CSASEGTSSYEQYF
DNA: TGCAGTGCTAGCGAGGGGACTAGCTCCTACGAGCAGTACTTC

D: NA
J: TRBJ1-4
size: many
V: TRBV20-1
CDR3: CSARWGVNEKLFF
DNA: TGCAGTGCTAGGTGGGGGGTTAATGAAAAACTGTTTTTT

D: NA
J: TRBJ1-1
size: NA
V: TRBV20-1
CDR3: CSAPDSPTEAFF
DNA: TGCAGTGCTCCCGACAGTCCAACTGAAGCTTTCTTT